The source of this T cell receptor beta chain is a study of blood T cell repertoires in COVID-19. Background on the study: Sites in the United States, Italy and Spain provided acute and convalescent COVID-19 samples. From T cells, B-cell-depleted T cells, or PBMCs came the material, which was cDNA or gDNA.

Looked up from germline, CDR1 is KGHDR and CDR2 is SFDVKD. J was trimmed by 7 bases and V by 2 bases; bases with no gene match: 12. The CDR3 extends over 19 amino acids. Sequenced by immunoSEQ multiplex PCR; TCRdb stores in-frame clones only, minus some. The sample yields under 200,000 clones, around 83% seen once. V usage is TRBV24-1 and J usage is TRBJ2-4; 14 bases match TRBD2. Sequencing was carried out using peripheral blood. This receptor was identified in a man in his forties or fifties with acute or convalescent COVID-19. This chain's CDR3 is CATSDSKTSGGALGNIQYF. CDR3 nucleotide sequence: TGTGCCACCAGTGATTCGAAGACTAGCGGGGGGGCCTTAGGGAACATTCAGTACTTC.